The 6 T cell receptor beta chains below were found in one sample sequenced in a study of beta chain features in type 1 diabetes. Whole-study findings and limits: Type 1 diabetes patients showed a moderate but significant shortening of TCRB CDR3s in all four CD4+ subsets.

No cognate antigen is known for these TCRs. cDNA synthesis used the whole RNA isolate, giving expressed TCRB sequences. Using immunoSEQ multiplex PCR, the repertoire was profiled, and TCRdb retains in-frame clones only, with some absent. The data show around 130,000 clones, about 10% seen once. Material for sequencing was central memory CD4+ T cells from blood. Receptor source: a man aged 25-40 years with type 1 diabetes.

The chain uses TRBV19 and TRBJ1-6; D remains ambiguous. Germline V gene data show CDR1 as LNHDA and CDR2 as SQIVND (reference sequence). V shed 7 bases and J shed 6 bases, with 13 bases lying between them. The CDR3 spans 14 residues. The CDR3, as DNA: TGTGCCAGTACCTTGGACTTGGGTAATTCACCCCTCCACTTT. Protein: CASTLDLGNSPLHF.

This chain links TRBV5-1 with TRBJ2-3; 8 positions agree with TRBD2. V gave up 5 bases and J gave up 1 base; unmatched junction bases: 3. The CDR3 is 14 residues long. Germline lookup yields CDR1 SGHRS and CDR2 YFSETQ. The CDR3 DNA reads as TGCGCCAGCAGGGTGACTAGCGGCACAGATACGCAGTATTTT. As protein: CASRVTSGTDTQYF. Full variable domain (missing parts from reference TRBV5-1 and TRBJ2-3): KAGVTQTPRYLIKTRGQQVTLSCSPISGHRSVSWYQQTPGQGLQFLFEYFSETQRNKGNFPGRFSGRQFSNSRSEMNVSTLELGDSALYLCASRVTSGTDTQYFGPGTRLTVL.

This clone was counted only a few times. This chain joins TRBV5-6 and TRBJ2-7; a possible D gene is TRBD2 (5 bases). Germline V CDR1 and CDR2: SGHDT, YYEEEE. The CDR3 is made up of 12 amino acids. V was pared by 0 bases and J by 5 bases, with 6 bases between. The CDR3 DNA reads TGTGCCAGCAGCTTGGCCGGGGACGAGCAGTACTTC. Amino acids: CASSLAGDEQYF.

The V gene is TRBV5-4, the J gene TRBJ1-1; 11 nucleotides match TRBD1. J lost 5 bases, V lost 5 bases, and 5 bases had no gene match. The germline gives CDR1 SGHNT, CDR2 YYREEE (reference sequence). The CDR3 spans 14 residues. CDR3 protein: CASRRTGGLTEAFF. The CDR3, as DNA: TGTGCCAGCAGACGGACAGGGGGCCTGACTGAAGCTTTCTTT. Using reference TRBV5-4 and TRBJ1-1 for the parts outside the CDR3, the full variable domain is ETGVTQSPTHLIKTRGQQVTLRCSSQSGHNTVSWYQQALGQGPQFIFQYYREEENGRGNFPPRFSGLQFPNYSSELNVNALELDDSALYLCASRRTGGLTEAFFGQGTRLTVV.

This clone was counted only a few times. V usage is TRBV18 and J usage is TRBJ2-1; no clear D. CDR3 length: 14 residues. Trimming took off 1 base at V and 12 bases at J, with 16 bases between the two ends. Germline CDR1 reads KGHSH; CDR2 reads LQKENI. Here the CDR3 reads CASSPLRSGRSQFF. As DNA, the CDR3 is TGTGCCAGCTCACCACTCAGATCGGGTCGGTCGCAGTTCTTC.

This clone was seen only a few times. This chain's CDR3 is CASSLSYGSEQFF. CDR3 nucleotide sequence: TGTGCCAGCAGCCTGTCCTATGGTTCCGAGCAGTTCTTC. The chain combines TRBV11-3 with TRBJ2-1; D is undetermined. V shed 5 bases and J shed 10 bases, with 15 bases lying between them. The CDR3 runs 13 residues. CDR1 SGHNT and CDR2 YENEEA come from the germline V gene.